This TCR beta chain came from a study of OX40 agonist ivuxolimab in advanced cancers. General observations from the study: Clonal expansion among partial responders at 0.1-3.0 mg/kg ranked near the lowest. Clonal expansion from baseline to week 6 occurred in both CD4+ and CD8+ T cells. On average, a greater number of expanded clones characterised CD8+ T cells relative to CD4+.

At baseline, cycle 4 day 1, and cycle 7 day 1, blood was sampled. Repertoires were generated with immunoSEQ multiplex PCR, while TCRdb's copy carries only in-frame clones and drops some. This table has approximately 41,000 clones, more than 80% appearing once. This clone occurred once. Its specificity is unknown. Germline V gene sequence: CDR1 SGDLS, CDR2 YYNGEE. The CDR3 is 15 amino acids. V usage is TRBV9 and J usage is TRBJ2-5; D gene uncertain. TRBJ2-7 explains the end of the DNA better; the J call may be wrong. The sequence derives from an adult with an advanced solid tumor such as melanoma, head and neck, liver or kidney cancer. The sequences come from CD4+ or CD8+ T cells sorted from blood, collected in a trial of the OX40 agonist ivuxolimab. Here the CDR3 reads CASSGGDTISYEQYF. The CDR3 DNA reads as TGTGCCAGCAGCGGCGGAGACACCATCTCCTACGAGCAGTACTTC.